This T cell receptor (beta chain) originates from a study of blood T cell repertoires in COVID-19. Per the authors' pipeline: The authors estimated nucleated cell counts from reference gene primer amplification. Profiling relied on immunoSEQ multiplex PCR, and the TCRdb table lists in-frame clones only, not all of them. The V and J calls and clone size are taken from that table; D and trimming were inferred from the DNA. The table shows 45,000 to 60,000 clones, with about 88% occurring only once. The CDR3 extends over 15 amino acids. This chain links TRBV21-1 with TRBJ1-2; TRBD1 was called by the table and not checked on the DNA. TRBV21-1 is noted as a pseudogene. This clonotype was obtained from a man aged 50 to 60 with acute or convalescent COVID-19. Sequencing input: peripheral blood. As DNA, the CDR3 is TGTGCCAGCAGCACCCAGGGGTTTCTTAACTATGGCTACACCTTC. This codes for CASSTQGFLNYGYTF.